Each of the 29 T cell receptor beta chains below was sequenced from the same sample in a study of PD-1 blockade in mismatch repair-deficient tumors (TCRdb year 2017). The library came from the immunoSEQ multiplex PCR assay. TCRdb retrieved this table from immuneACCESS and kept in-frame rearrangements only. Not all clones are present; in checked studies, unresolved V genes account for under half, and no reason is known for the remainder. Here the sample has approximately 50,000 clones; about 80% occur a single time. Clones ranked in the top ten supply over 3% of the sample. The material was peripheral blood, obtained 4 weeks after starting pembrolizumab. The source of these receptors is an adult with mismatch repair-deficient cancer.

This clone has just a few counts. This rearrangement joins TRBV7-3 to TRBJ2-7; D is perhaps TRBD1 or TRBD2 (5 bases each). The CDR3 spans 14 residues. Trimming cost V 5 bases and J 4 bases, with 15 bases left between them. Looked up from germline, CDR1 is SGHTA and CDR2 is FQGTGA. CDR3 sequence: CASSREGSIYEQYF. Written as DNA, the CDR3 is TGTGCCAGCAGCCGCGAGGGGTCTATATACGAGCAGTACTTC.

The rearrangement links TRBV5-6 to TRBJ2-7, with 9 bases that match TRBD2. The J segment lost 6 bases and the V segment lost 0 bases, leaving 7 bases of the junction unmatched. The germline CDR1 and CDR2 sequences are SGHDT and YYEEEE. The CDR3 has 15 residues. CDR3 coding DNA: TGTGCCAGCAGCTTGGGCGGGAGGGCCATTAGCGAGCAGTACTTC. Residues: CASSLGGRAISEQYF. Based on the CDR3 plus reference TRBV5-6 and TRBJ2-7, the full variable domain is DAGVTQSPTHLIKTRGQQVTLRCSPKSGHDTVSWYQQALGQGPQFIFQYYEEEERQRGNFPDRFSGHQFPNYSSELNVNALLLGDSALYLCASSLGGRAISEQYFGPGTRLTVT.

CDR3: CAITTSAVAGARSYNEQFF. The CDR3 DNA follows: TGTGCCATCACCACCTCCGCGGTAGCGGGAGCTCGCTCCTACAATGAGCAGTTCTTC. The chain links TRBV10-3 to TRBJ2-1; TRBD2 aligns across 9 bases. After removal of 7 bases from V and 0 bases from J, the junction contained 16 bases not matched to a gene. CDR1 and CDR2 from the germline V gene are ENHRY and SYGVKD. The CDR3 is 19 residues long.

The chain joins TRBV19 to TRBJ2-5, with TRBD1 identical over 8 bases. This CDR3 comprises 14 residues. Germline V gene data show CDR1 as LNHDA and CDR2 as SQIVND (reference sequence). J gave up 4 bases and V 5 bases, and 6 bases lay outside the gene matches. CDR3 region: CASSATGGGETQYF. The CDR3 nucleotides are TGTGCCAGTAGTGCAACAGGGGGAGGAGAGACCCAGTACTTC.

The rearrangement joins TRBV7-6 to TRBJ1-1, with D hard to call. Germline V gives CDR1 SGHVS, CDR2 FNYEAQ. Deletions cut 2 bases from V and 8 bases from J, with 12 bases between. The CDR3 spans 13 residues. CDR3 coding DNA: TGTGCCAGCAGCTTAAATCGGCAGAACGAAGCTTTCTTT. This translates into CASSLNRQNEAFF.

The chain carries TRBV4-3 and TRBJ2-1; 11 positions agree with TRBD2. Germline assignment: CDR1 LGHNA and CDR2 YSLEER. Trimming took 0 bases from V and 9 from J; bases not matched to a gene: 10. This CDR3 spans 17 amino acids. DNA for the CDR3: TGCGCCAGCAGCCAAGAATGGGCTAGCGGGAGGAGCGGTGAGCAGTTCTTC. It translates to CASSQEWASGRSGEQFF.

V usage is TRBV18 and J usage is TRBJ2-7; D unclear. Germline CDR1 KGHSH, CDR2 LQKENI. V was trimmed by 3 bases and J by 1 base, leaving 13 bases between them. The CDR3 is made up of 15 amino acids. CDR3 nucleotides: TGTGCCAGCTCACCGGAATCGGGCGAGTCCTACGAGCAGTACTTC. Its translation: CASSPESGESYEQYF.

The chain links TRBV11-2 to TRBJ2-4; D may be TRBD2 (6 bases). This CDR3 is 14 amino acids long. From germline, CDR1 is SGHAT and CDR2 FQNNGV. Trimming removed 5 bases from V and 5 bases from J, with 13 bases in between. The CDR3 nucleotides are TGTGCCAGCAGCAGGACCCCGGGGGAAAACATTCAGTACTTC. Its translation is CASSRTPGENIQYF.

The V gene is TRBV18, the J gene TRBJ2-7, with D perhaps matching TRBD1 (5 bases). With 0 bases removed from V and 5 bases from J, the gap between germline ends came to 14 bases. The CDR3 totals 15 residues. Looked up from germline, CDR1 is KGHSH and CDR2 is LQKENI. CDR3 coding DNA: TGTGCCAGCTCACCACCGGCAGGGCAGTACCACGAGCAGTACTTC. Translated: CASSPPAGQYHEQYF.

The gene calls are TRBV5-5 and TRBJ2-3, with D tentatively TRBD1 (5 bases). Germline V CDR1 and CDR2: SGHKS, YYEKEE (reference sequence). The CDR3 is 14 amino acids. V was trimmed by 3 bases and J by 0 bases, leaving 8 bases between them. In DNA, the CDR3 is TGTGCCAGCAGCTCCGACAGAAGCACAGATACGCAGTATTTT. Protein sequence: CASSSDRSTDTQYF.

The chain links TRBV29-1 to TRBJ1-1, with D perhaps matching TRBD1 (6 bases). Per germline, CDR1 SQVTM and CDR2 ANQGSEA. The CDR3 covers 12 residues. The CDR3 protein is CGLGGANTEAFF. As DNA, the CDR3 is TGCGGGTTAGGGGGGGCGAACACTGAAGCTTTCTTT. The whole variable domain, remainder taken from reference TRBV29-1 and TRBJ1-1, is SAVISQKPSRDICQRGTSLTIQCQVDSQVTMMFWYRQQPGQSLTLIATANQGSEATYESGFVIDKFPISRPNLTFSTLTVSNMSPEDSSIYLCGLGGANTEAFFGQGTRLTVV.

V and J are TRBV19 and TRBJ2-1; TRBD1 agrees at 9 bases. Germline CDR1 LNHDA, CDR2 SQIVND (reference sequence). V lost 7 bases to trimming and J lost 8 bases; unmatched junction nucleotides: 12. The CDR3 is 15 amino acids. The CDR3 here is CASKLQGAQRHEQFF. In DNA form, the CDR3 reads TGTGCCAGTAAACTACAGGGGGCCCAGAGGCATGAGCAGTTCTTC.

The chain recombines TRBV9 with TRBJ2-5, with 11 bases matching TRBD1. This CDR3 spans 14 amino acids. V trimming: 4 bases; J trimming: 5 bases; junction bases outside the gene matches: 4. The V gene's germline CDR1 is SGDLS and CDR2 YYNGEE. The CDR3 spells CASSRTGGRETQYF. The CDR3 DNA reads as TGTGCCAGCAGCCGGACAGGGGGCCGGGAGACCCAGTACTTC. Full variable domain (missing parts from reference TRBV9 and TRBJ2-5): DSGVTQTPKHLITATGQRVTLRCSPRSGDLSVYWYQQSLDQGLQFLIQYYNGEERAKGNILERFSAQQFPDLHSELNLSSLELGDSALYFCASSRTGGRETQYFGPGTRLLVL.

The rearrangement links TRBV2 to TRBJ2-3; TRBD2 matches at 9 bases. Germline CDR1 SNHLY, CDR2 FYNNEI. The CDR3 totals 15 residues. J lost 6 bases, V lost 1 base, and 5 bases had no gene match. In DNA form, the CDR3 reads TGTGCCAGCAGTGAAGTAGCGGGAGAGGTGGATACGCAGTATTTT. As protein: CASSEVAGEVDTQYF. The entire variable domain, with the rest obtained from reference TRBV2 and TRBJ2-3, is as follows: EPEVTQTPSHQVTQMGQEVILRCVPISNHLYFYWYRQILGQKVEFLVSFYNNEISEKSEIFDDQFSVERPDGSNFTLKIRSTKLEDSAMYFCASSEVAGEVDTQYFGPGTRLTVL.

The V and J genes are TRBV7-9 and TRBJ1-4; a possible D gene is TRBD1 (5 bases). CDR3 length: 16 residues. Germline loops: CDR1 SEHNR, CDR2 FQNEAQ (reference sequence). V lost 1 base and J 7 bases, leaving 16 bases between the germline ends. The CDR3, as DNA: TGTGCCAGCAGCTTAGACCGGAGTCGGGGGGGTGAAAAACTGTTTTTT. This gives the protein CASSLDRSRGGEKLFF.

This clone has only one observation. The chain is built from TRBV19 and TRBJ1-3; no firm D call. The CDR3 covers 11 residues. The germline CDR1 and CDR2 sequences are LNHDA and SQIVND (reference sequence). The V end was cut by 10 bases, the J end by 0 bases, with 4 bases between. The CDR3 DNA follows: TGTGCCACACGCTCTGGAAACACCATATATTTT. Translation gives CATRSGNTIYF.

This chain joins TRBV7-3 and TRBJ2-1; 10 positions agree with TRBD2. The trim removed 1 base at V and 7 bases at J, leaving 7 bases unmatched. CDR3 length: 16 residues. In germline, CDR1 is SGHTA, CDR2 FQGTGA. The CDR3 sequence: CASSLRVGLAANEQFF. CDR3 nucleotides: TGTGCCAGCAGCTTAAGAGTCGGACTAGCGGCTAATGAGCAGTTCTTC.

The rearrangement uses TRBV21-1 and TRBJ2-7; the D call in the table, TRBD2, was not verified against the DNA. TRBV21-1 is a pseudogene. The CDR3 has 17 amino acids. This CDR3 reads CASSKSVGREGRYEQYF. Written as DNA, the CDR3 is TGTGCCAGCAGCAAATCGGTAGGGCGGGAGGGCCGGTACGAGCAGTACTTC.

The chain is built from TRBV5-6 and TRBJ1-1; D is unresolved. Germline CDR1 is SGHDT and CDR2 is YYEEEE. The CDR3 is 13 residues long. V was trimmed by 2 bases and J by 5 bases, leaving 10 bases between them. The chain's CDR3 is CASSFSLETEAFF. The CDR3 DNA reads TGTGCCAGCAGCTTTTCCTTAGAGACTGAAGCTTTCTTT.

The gene calls are TRBV7-6 and TRBJ2-1, with 11 nucleotides matching TRBD2. The CDR3 length is 16 residues. The germline CDR1 and CDR2 sequences are SGHVS and FNYEAQ. J lost 6 bases, V lost 5 bases, and 9 bases had no gene match. The CDR3 sequence is CASSNLQLAGVNEQFF. The CDR3 DNA is TGTGCCAGCAGCAACCTTCAACTAGCGGGAGTCAATGAGCAGTTCTTC.

The chain uses TRBV28 and TRBJ2-1; a weak D match, TRBD1 (5 bases). Germline lookup yields CDR1 MDHEN and CDR2 SYDVKM. Trimming took 3 bases from V and 0 from J, leaving 24 bases between them. The CDR3 runs 20 residues. CDR3 protein: CASSFRAGSGRAFSYNEQFF. The CDR3 nucleotides read TGTGCCAGCAGTTTTCGGGCTGGTAGTGGCAGGGCGTTCTCCTACAATGAGCAGTTCTTC.

The table lists this clone with a few counts. The gene calls are TRBV7-3 and TRBJ2-2, with D perhaps TRBD1 or TRBD2 (5 bases each). This CDR3 comprises 18 residues. With 5 bases removed from V and 0 bases from J, the gap between germline ends came to 19 bases. Germline-derived CDR1 and CDR2 are SGHTA and FQGTGA. This CDR3 is CASSTRGQGRSNTGELFF. The CDR3 region has the DNA TGTGCCAGCAGCACCCGAGGGCAGGGAAGATCGAACACCGGGGAGCTGTTTTTT.

This chain connects TRBV13 to TRBJ2-2; possibly TRBD2 for D (6 bases). V lost 4 bases, J lost 5 bases, and 8 bases lay in between. This CDR3 is 13 amino acids long. CDR1 is PRHDT, CDR2 FYEKMQ, per germline (reference sequence). The CDR3 here is CASSSGGTGELFF. In nucleotides, the CDR3 is TGTGCCAGCAGCTCCGGGGGTACCGGGGAGCTGTTTTTT.

The chain couples TRBV7-3 to TRBJ2-2; the match to TRBD1 covers 7 bases. CDR3 length: 17 amino acids. The ends lost 5 bases at V and 2 bases at J; junction bases unmatched: 11. Per the germline V gene, CDR1 is SGHTA and CDR2 is FQGTGA. The CDR3 spells CASSPRRQGVNTGELFF. The CDR3 nucleotides read TGTGCCAGCAGCCCGCGGAGGCAGGGGGTTAACACCGGGGAGCTGTTTTTT. Complete variable domain (other parts from reference TRBV7-3 and TRBJ2-2): GAGVSQTPSNKVTEKGKYVELRCDPISGHTALYWYRQSLGQGPEFLIYFQGTGAADDSGLPNDRFFAVRPEGSVSTLKIQRTERGDSAVYLCASSPRRQGVNTGELFFGEGSRLTVL.

This chain connects TRBV20-1 to TRBJ1-1; no definite D call. Trimming cost V 3 bases and J 5 bases, with 7 bases left between them. Germline values: CDR1 DFQATT, CDR2 SNEGSKA (reference sequence). The CDR3 contains 11 residues. The CDR3 sequence: CSARSLTEAFF. The CDR3 DNA is TGCAGTGCTAGGAGTCTGACTGAAGCTTTCTTT.

As regards this clone: The same CDR3 arises from other DNA sequences in this sample as well. The V call is TRBV5-1, the J call TRBJ2-3; 7 bases match TRBD1. The CDR3 has 15 amino acids. Germline trimming cut 0 bases from V and 3 bases from J; bases unmatched to any gene: 4. Per germline, CDR1 SGHRS and CDR2 YFSETQ. The CDR3 bases are TGCGCCAGCAGCTTGGTCGGACAGGTAACAGATACGCAGTATTTT. It codes for CASSLVGQVTDTQYF.

The chain has TRBV5-1 and TRBJ1-4; 8 nucleotides line up with TRBD1. The J segment lost 2 bases and the V segment lost 0 bases, leaving 3 bases of the junction unmatched. The germline CDR1 and CDR2 sequences are SGHRS and YFSETQ. There are 16 residues in the CDR3. The CDR3 loop reads CASSLDGQGTNEKLFF. The CDR3, as DNA: TGCGCCAGCAGCTTGGATGGACAGGGTACTAATGAAAAACTGTTTTTT.

The CDR3 nucleotides are TGTGCCAGCAGTGAAGCGCACCTAGCGGGGAGCACAGATACGCAGTATTTT. As protein: CASSEAHLAGSTDTQYF. The chain recombines TRBV6-1 with TRBJ2-3; 9 positions match TRBD2. The CDR3 extends over 17 amino acids. V trimming: 0 bases; J trimming: 0 bases; junction bases outside the gene matches: 4. The germline V gene encodes CDR1 MNHNS and CDR2 SASEGT.

Only one count was recorded for this clone. The rearrangement links TRBV5-1 to TRBJ1-2; no definite D call. The CDR3 runs to 17 residues. Germline V gene sequence: CDR1 SGHRS, CDR2 YFSETQ. V was clipped by 3 bases and J by 2 bases, with 20 bases between them. This CDR3 reads CASSSSRAVSLNYGYTF. CDR3 nucleotide sequence: TGCGCCAGCAGCTCATCCCGGGCGGTCTCGTTAAACTATGGCTACACCTTC.